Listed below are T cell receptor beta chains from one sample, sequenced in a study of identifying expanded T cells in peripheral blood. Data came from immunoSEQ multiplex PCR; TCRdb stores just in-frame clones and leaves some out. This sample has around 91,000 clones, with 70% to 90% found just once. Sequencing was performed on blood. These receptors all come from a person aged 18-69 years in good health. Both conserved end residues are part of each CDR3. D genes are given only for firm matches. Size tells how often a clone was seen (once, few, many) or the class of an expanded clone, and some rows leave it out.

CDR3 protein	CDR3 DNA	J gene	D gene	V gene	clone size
CASSYSPQGASYGYTF	TGTGCCAGCAGTTACTCTCCGCAGGGGGCTTCCTATGGCTACACCTTC	TRBJ1-2	TRBD1	TRBV6-6	NA
CASSDALPLAGDYNEQFF	TGTGCCAGCAGTGACGCTCTCCCTCTAGCGGGGGATTACAATGAGCAGTTCTTC	TRBJ2-1	TRBD2	TRBV25-1	NA
CASSLENGPSYEQYF	TGTGCCAGCAGTTTAGAGAACGGGCCCTCGTACGAGCAGTACTTC	TRBJ2-7	NA	TRBV27	NA
CASSPGQGRWGYTF	TGTGCCAGCAGCCCGGGACAGGGGCGCTGGGGCTACACCTTC	TRBJ1-2	TRBD1	TRBV7-9	NA
CAWSGIWGQGGNEQFF	TGTGCCTGGAGTGGCATTTGGGGACAGGGAGGCAATGAGCAGTTCTTC	TRBJ2-1	TRBD1	TRBV30	NA
CASSLGTGGAGELFF	TGTGCCAGCAGCCTAGGGACAGGGGGCGCCGGGGAGCTGTTTTTT	TRBJ2-2	TRBD1	TRBV7-3	NA
CASTASGRAYNEQFF	TGTGCCAGCACCGCGAGCGGGAGGGCGTACAATGAGCAGTTCTTC	TRBJ2-1	TRBD2	TRBV5-4	NA
CASSLQGLSYEQYF	TGTGCCAGCAGTCTACAGGGCCTTTCCTACGAGCAGTACTTC	TRBJ2-7	NA	TRBV6-1	few
CATSRATGSNEKLFF	TGTGCCACCAGCAGAGCGACGGGGAGTAATGAAAAACTGTTTTTT	TRBJ1-4	NA	TRBV15	NA
CASSLASGEGLFDYGYTF	TGCGCCAGCAGCTTGGCCAGCGGGGAGGGCCTCTTTGACTATGGCTACACCTTC	TRBJ1-2	NA	TRBV5-1	NA
CASSYGGTEAFF	TGTGCCAGCAGTTACGGGGGAACTGAAGCTTTCTTT	TRBJ1-1	NA	TRBV6-6	NA
CASSRYEGEKLFF	TGCGCCAGCAGCCGATACGAGGGTGAAAAACTGTTTTTT	TRBJ1-4	NA	TRBV4-1	NA
CASSMGQGGGYTF	TGTGCCAGCAGTATGGGGCAGGGCGGTGGCTACACCTTC	TRBJ1-2	NA	TRBV7-2	NA
CASSSVPTAREETQYF	TGTGCCAGCAGCTCCGTCCCCACCGCCAGGGAAGAGACCCAGTACTTC	TRBJ2-5	NA	TRBV5-6	NA
CASSFGDGLYNEQFF	TGTGCCAGCAGCTTCGGGGACGGACTATACAATGAGCAGTTCTTC	TRBJ2-1	NA	TRBV7-9	NA
CASSLSGSNTIYF	TGTGCCAGCAGCTTGTCAGGGAGCAACACCATATATTTT	TRBJ1-3	NA	TRBV5-5	NA
CASSFRRLAENYEQYF	TGTGCCAGCAGTTTTCGGAGACTAGCGGAAAACTACGAGCAGTACTTC	TRBJ2-7	TRBD2	TRBV6-6	once
CASSLPSDGTDTQYF	TGTGCCAGCAGCTTACCTAGCGACGGCACAGATACGCAGTATTTT	TRBJ2-3	NA	TRBV7-9	NA
CASSEKGPTDTQYF	TGTGCCAGCAGTGAGAAGGGGCCTACAGATACGCAGTATTTT	TRBJ2-3	NA	TRBV6-4	NA
CASRKLASTDTQYF	TGTGCCAGCAGAAAGCTAGCAAGCACAGATACGCAGTATTTT	TRBJ2-3	NA	TRBV2	NA
CASSDSGGQGPTDTQYF	TGTGCCAGCAGTGACTCAGGCGGACAGGGGCCCACAGATACGCAGTATTTT	TRBJ2-3	TRBD1	TRBV6-4	NA
CASSEMWTDSPLHF	TGTGCCAGCAGTGAAATGTGGACAGATTCACCCCTCCACTTT	TRBJ1-6	NA	TRBV6-5	NA